Listed below are T cell receptor beta chains from one sample, sequenced in a study of T cell responses to AZD1222 COVID-19 vaccine. Using immunoSEQ multiplex PCR, the repertoire was profiled, and TCRdb retains in-frame clones only, with some absent. The sample holds under 200,000 clones, 92% seen once. The sample here was peripheral blood, taken 28 days after the second AZD1222 dose. These receptors were taken from an adult who received the AZD1222 COVID-19 vaccine. CDR3s include the opening cysteine and the closing phenylalanine or tryptophan. The D gene is left open where the match is weak. Only part of the rows carry a size: once, few, many, or a class if the clone is expanded.

J: TRBJ1-5; D: .; V: TRBV7-9; size: .; DNA: TGTGCCAGCAGCTCACAGGGAAACCCTACCGATCAGCCCCAGCATTTT; CDR3: CASSSQGNPTDQPQHF
J: TRBJ2-3; D: .; V: TRBV6-6; size: .; DNA: TGTGCCAGCAGCCCTTCAGATACGCAGTATTTT; CDR3: CASSPSDTQYF
J: TRBJ2-1; D: .; V: TRBV18; size: once; DNA: TGTGCCAGCTCACCACCGCAGGACAGCTACAATGAGCAGTTCTTC; CDR3: CASSPPQDSYNEQFF
J: TRBJ2-1; D: TRBD2; V: TRBV9; size: .; DNA: TGTGCCAGCGGTAGTACGGCGGCGGGAGGATCCTACAATGAGCAGTTCTTC; CDR3: CASGSTAAGGSYNEQFF
J: TRBJ1-1; D: .; V: TRBV28; size: once; DNA: TGTGCCAGCAGTTTGGTCGGGACTGAAGCTTTCTTT; CDR3: CASSLVGTEAFF
J: TRBJ1-2; D: .; V: TRBV2; size: .; DNA: TGTGCCAGCAGTGGCCGGGCAGTTTTTGGCTACACCTTC; CDR3: CASSGRAVFGYTF
J: TRBJ1-5; D: .; V: TRBV11-2; size: .; DNA: TGTGCCAGCAGCTTAGGGGCAGGGGAGGATCAGCCCCAGCATTTT; CDR3: CASSLGAGEDQPQHF
J: TRBJ2-5; D: TRBD1; V: TRBV3-1/TRBV3-2; size: .; DNA: TGTGCCAGCAGCCCCTGGGACAGAACCCAAGAGACCCAGTACTTC; CDR3: CASSPWDRTQETQYF
J: TRBJ1-2; D: TRBD1; V: TRBV28; size: .; DNA: TGTGCCAGTAGACAGGGAAACTATGGCTACACCTTC; CDR3: CASRQGNYGYTF
J: TRBJ1-6; D: .; V: TRBV2; size: .; DNA: TGTGCCACCTCGGCCCCGGGCTCCTATAATTCACCCCTCCACTTT; CDR3: CATSAPGSYNSPLHF
J: TRBJ2-3; D: .; V: TRBV24-1; size: .; DNA: TGTGCCACCAGTGATCCGGCATACCGCACAGATACGCAGTATTTT; CDR3: CATSDPAYRTDTQYF
J: TRBJ1-1; D: .; V: TRBV12-5; size: .; DNA: TGTGCTAGTGGTTCGGATGGTTACACTGAAGCTTTCTTT; CDR3: CASGSDGYTEAFF
J: TRBJ2-1; D: TRBD1; V: TRBV10-2; size: .; DNA: TGCGCCAGCAGGTTTGGACAGGGCCGACCGTTCTTC; CDR3: CASRFGQGRPFF
J: TRBJ1-1; D: .; V: TRBV7-9; size: .; DNA: TGTGCCAGCAGCTTTTTAGGGATGAACACTGAAGCTTTCTTT; CDR3: CASSFLGMNTEAFF
J: TRBJ1-2; D: .; V: TRBV6-4; size: once; DNA: TGTGCCAGCAGTGAGTCCGGGGGCGCTTGGTCGGACTATGGCTACACCTTC; CDR3: CASSESGGAWSDYGYTF
J: TRBJ1-6; D: .; V: TRBV3-1/TRBV3-2; size: .; DNA: TGTGCCAGCAGCCAAAACGCCCACGCGGGTTCACCCCTCCACTTT; CDR3: CASSQNAHAGSPLHF
J: TRBJ2-1; D: .; V: TRBV4-1; size: .; DNA: TGCGCCAGCAGCTCCCCCGGGACAGGCGGGGGGAATGAGCAGTTCTTC; CDR3: CASSSPGTGGGNEQFF
J: TRBJ1-5; D: TRBD1; V: TRBV7-9; size: .; DNA: TGTGCCAGCAGCCTGGACAGGGGCCACCAGCCCCAGCATTTT; CDR3: CASSLDRGHQPQHF
J: TRBJ2-1; D: .; V: TRBV5-1; size: .; DNA: TGCGCCAGCAGCTTGGGGGCCAGTGGAGGCAATGAGCAGTTCTTC; CDR3: CASSLGASGGNEQFF
J: TRBJ1-4; D: .; V: TRBV5-1; size: once; DNA: TGCGCCAGCAGCCCAACCTCATGGGAAAAACTGTTTTTT; CDR3: CASSPTSWEKLFF
J: TRBJ2-5; D: .; V: TRBV6-6; size: .; DNA: TGTGCCAGCGGGATCGGGGAGACCCAGTACTTC; CDR3: CASGIGETQYF
J: TRBJ2-5; D: TRBD2; V: TRBV10-3; size: .; DNA: TGTGCCATCAGTGAGGAAAGCGGGGGCGCGACCCAGTACTTC; CDR3: CAISEESGGATQYF
J: TRBJ2-1; D: .; V: TRBV10-3; size: .; DNA: TGTGCCATCAGCGTTGACAGCAATGAGCAGTTCTTC; CDR3: CAISVDSNEQFF
J: TRBJ1-4; D: .; V: TRBV6-1; size: .; DNA: TGTGCCAGCAGTGAACAAGGCAGCCAAAAACTGTTTTTT; CDR3: CASSEQGSQKLFF
J: TRBJ1-2; D: .; V: TRBV6-1; size: once; DNA: TGTGCCAGCAGTGAAGGTTGCCACGGGTGTTTTTCCGGGTATGCAGTGGGCTACACCTTC; CDR3: CASSEGCHGCFSGYAVGYTF
J: TRBJ2-1; D: .; V: TRBV7-2; size: .; DNA: TGTGCCAGCAGCTTAGCGCGGGGCCCCTACAATGAGCAGTTCTTC; CDR3: CASSLARGPYNEQFF
J: TRBJ2-1; D: .; V: TRBV6-6; size: .; DNA: TGTGCCAGCAGTTACTCGAATAACAAACGGGAGCAGTTCTTC; CDR3: CASSYSNNKREQFF
J: TRBJ1-2; D: .; V: TRBV12-3/TRBV12-4; size: .; DNA: TGTGCCAGCAGTGGAGGGCTCCCCTACACCTTC; CDR3: CASSGGLPYTF
J: TRBJ1-4; D: .; V: TRBV25-1; size: .; DNA: TGTGCCAGCAGTGGTCCCGGGACTCATAATGAAAAACTGTTTTTT; CDR3: CASSGPGTHNEKLFF
J: TRBJ1-5; D: .; V: TRBV19; size: .; DNA: TGTGCCAGTAGTATAGTAAGACAGACCGGCAATCAGCCCCAGCATTTT; CDR3: CASSIVRQTGNQPQHF
J: TRBJ1-2; D: .; V: TRBV20-1; size: .; DNA: TGCAGTGCTAGTATGGCAGGGACCCTGTATGGCTACACCTTC; CDR3: CSASMAGTLYGYTF
J: TRBJ2-1; D: TRBD2; V: TRBV5-1; size: .; DNA: TGCGCCAGCAGGGGACTAGCGGGGACCAGCTCCTACAATGAGCAGTTCTTC; CDR3: CASRGLAGTSSYNEQFF
J: TRBJ1-1; D: .; V: TRBV18; size: .; DNA: TGTGCCAGCTCACCTAGGACCAGGGGCAAGAACACTGAAGCTTTCTTT; CDR3: CASSPRTRGKNTEAFF
J: TRBJ1-2; D: .; V: TRBV6-5; size: .; DNA: TGTGCCAGCAGGACTGGGAACTATGGCTACACCTTC; CDR3: CASRTGNYGYTF
J: TRBJ1-5; D: TRBD1; V: TRBV7-8; size: .; DNA: TGTGCCAGCAGCTTCTCTTTTATCGGGACAGACTTAAATCAGCCCCAGCATTTT; CDR3: CASSFSFIGTDLNQPQHF
J: TRBJ2-1; D: TRBD2; V: TRBV19; size: .; DNA: TGTGCCAGTAGTATAGGCGCGGGAGGGCCTGACGAGCAGTTCTTC; CDR3: CASSIGAGGPDEQFF
J: TRBJ2-3; D: TRBD2; V: TRBV6-5; size: .; DNA: TGTGCCAGCAGGCGGACTAGCGGGAGGACAGATACGCAGTATTTT; CDR3: CASRRTSGRTDTQYF
J: TRBJ2-2; D: .; V: TRBV7-3; size: .; DNA: TGTGCCAGCAGCCCGCTTGGGACTCTAGGGGCCGGGGAGCTGTTTTTT; CDR3: CASSPLGTLGAGELFF
J: TRBJ1-2; D: TRBD1; V: TRBV15; size: .; DNA: TGTGCCACCAGCAGGAGAACAGGGGAGGGCTACACCTTC; CDR3: CATSRRTGEGYTF
J: TRBJ1-1; D: .; V: TRBV28; size: .; DNA: TGTGCCAGCAGTTCCGGACTCTTTATTGAAGCTTTCTTT; CDR3: CASSSGLFIEAFF
J: TRBJ2-5; D: .; V: TRBV5-4; size: .; DNA: TGTGCCAGCAGCTTGATTGGGGGGGAGACCCAGTACTTC; CDR3: CASSLIGGETQYF
J: TRBJ1-2; D: .; V: TRBV7-2; size: .; DNA: TGTGCCAGCAGCTTGGCAGGGATCTATGGCTACACCTTC; CDR3: CASSLAGIYGYTF
J: TRBJ2-3; D: TRBD2; V: TRBV30; size: .; DNA: TGTGCCTGGACGGTAGCGGGGGGGGACACAGATACGCAGTATTTT; CDR3: CAWTVAGGDTDTQYF
J: TRBJ2-7; D: TRBD2; V: TRBV18; size: .; DNA: TGTGCCAGCTCACTGAGCGGGGGGGCCTACGAGCAGTACTTC; CDR3: CASSLSGGAYEQYF
J: TRBJ1-4; D: .; V: TRBV4-1; size: .; DNA: TGCGCCAGCAGCCTTTTGGGACGGGGAACAACTAATGAAAAACTGTTTTTT; CDR3: CASSLLGRGTTNEKLFF
J: TRBJ2-7; D: .; V: TRBV11-2; size: few; DNA: TGTGCCAGCAGCCAAGGCTACTCCTACGAGCAGTACTTC; CDR3: CASSQGYSYEQYF
J: TRBJ1-2; D: .; V: TRBV2; size: once; DNA: TGTGCCAGCAGTGAACGATCTTGGGACTATGGCTACACCTTC; CDR3: CASSERSWDYGYTF
J: TRBJ2-7; D: TRBD2; V: TRBV5-6; size: .; DNA: TGTGCCAGCAGCTGGAGCGGGAGGGCCTCCTACGAGCAGTACTTC; CDR3: CASSWSGRASYEQYF
J: TRBJ1-5; D: .; V: TRBV6-5; size: .; DNA: TGTGCCAGCAGTTACGGTGGGACGAGAAATCAGCCCCAGCATTTT; CDR3: CASSYGGTRNQPQHF
J: TRBJ1-3; D: TRBD1; V: TRBV27; size: .; DNA: TGTGCCAGCAGTTTACAGGGGGCGATCGGAAACACCATATATTTT; CDR3: CASSLQGAIGNTIYF
J: TRBJ2-3; D: .; V: TRBV27; size: .; DNA: TGTGCCAGCAGTTTATCGGAGGGGGCAGATACGCAGTATTTT; CDR3: CASSLSEGADTQYF
J: TRBJ1-1; D: .; V: TRBV2; size: .; DNA: TGTGCCAGCAGTGAATCGGGGGGGACTGAAGCTTTCTTT; CDR3: CASSESGGTEAFF
J: TRBJ1-4; D: .; V: TRBV30; size: .; DNA: TGTGCCTGGAGTGTAGGTGGGACTGAAAAACTGTTTTTT; CDR3: CAWSVGGTEKLFF
J: TRBJ2-6; D: .; V: TRBV12-3/TRBV12-4; size: .; DNA: TGTGCCATCGCGAGCTCTGGGGCCAACGTCCTGACTTTC; CDR3: CAIASSGANVLTF
J: TRBJ1-4; D: .; V: TRBV5-8; size: .; DNA: TGTGCCAGCAGCTTGTCTGAAAAACTGTTTTTT; CDR3: CASSLSEKLFF